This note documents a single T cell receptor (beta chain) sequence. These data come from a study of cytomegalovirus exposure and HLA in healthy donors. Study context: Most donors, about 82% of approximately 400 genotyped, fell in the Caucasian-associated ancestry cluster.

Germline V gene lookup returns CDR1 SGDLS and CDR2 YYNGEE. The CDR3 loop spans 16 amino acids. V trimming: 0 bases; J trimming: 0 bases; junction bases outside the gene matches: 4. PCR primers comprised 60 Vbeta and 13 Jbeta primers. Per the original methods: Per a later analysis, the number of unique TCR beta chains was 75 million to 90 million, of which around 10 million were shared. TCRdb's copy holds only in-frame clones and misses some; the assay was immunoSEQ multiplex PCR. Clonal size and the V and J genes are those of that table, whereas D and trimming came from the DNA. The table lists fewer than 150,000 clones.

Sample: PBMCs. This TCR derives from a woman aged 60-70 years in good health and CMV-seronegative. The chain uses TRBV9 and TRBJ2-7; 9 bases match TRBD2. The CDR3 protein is CASSVGAGGSSYEQYF. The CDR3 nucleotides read TGTGCCAGCAGCGTAGGGGCGGGAGGGAGCTCCTACGAGCAGTACTTC.